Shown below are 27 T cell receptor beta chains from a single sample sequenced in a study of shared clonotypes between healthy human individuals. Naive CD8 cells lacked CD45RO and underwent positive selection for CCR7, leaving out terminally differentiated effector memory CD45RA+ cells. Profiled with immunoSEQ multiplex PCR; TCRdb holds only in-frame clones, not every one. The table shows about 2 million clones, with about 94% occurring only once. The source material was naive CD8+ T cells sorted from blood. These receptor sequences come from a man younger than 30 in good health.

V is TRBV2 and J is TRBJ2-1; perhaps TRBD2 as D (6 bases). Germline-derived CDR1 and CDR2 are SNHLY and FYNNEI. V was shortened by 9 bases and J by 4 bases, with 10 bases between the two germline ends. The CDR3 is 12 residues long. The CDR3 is CASGGTYNEQFF. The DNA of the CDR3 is TGTGCCAGTGGCGGGACTTACAATGAGCAGTTCTTC.

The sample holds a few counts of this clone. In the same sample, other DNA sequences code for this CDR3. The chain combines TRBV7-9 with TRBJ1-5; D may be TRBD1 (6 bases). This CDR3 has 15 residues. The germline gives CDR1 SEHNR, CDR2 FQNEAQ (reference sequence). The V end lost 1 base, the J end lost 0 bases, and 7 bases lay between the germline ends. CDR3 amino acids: CASSLGTDSNQPQHF. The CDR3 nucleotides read TGTGCCAGCAGCTTAGGGACAGATAGCAATCAGCCCCAGCATTTT.

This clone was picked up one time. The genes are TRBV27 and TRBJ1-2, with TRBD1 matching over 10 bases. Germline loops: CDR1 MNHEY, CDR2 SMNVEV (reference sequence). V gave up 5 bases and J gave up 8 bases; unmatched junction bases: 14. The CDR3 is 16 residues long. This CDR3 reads CASSLDGTGVVNGYTF. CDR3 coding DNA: TGTGCCAGCAGTCTCGACGGGACAGGGGTTGTGAACGGCTACACCTTC.

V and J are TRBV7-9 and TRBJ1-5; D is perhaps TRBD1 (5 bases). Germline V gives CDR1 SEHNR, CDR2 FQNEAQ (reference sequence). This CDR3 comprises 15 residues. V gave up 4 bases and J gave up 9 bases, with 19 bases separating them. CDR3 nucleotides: TGTGCCAGCAGCTCGAACAGGAAGGAGATTGGGCCCCAGCATTTT. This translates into CASSSNRKEIGPQHF.

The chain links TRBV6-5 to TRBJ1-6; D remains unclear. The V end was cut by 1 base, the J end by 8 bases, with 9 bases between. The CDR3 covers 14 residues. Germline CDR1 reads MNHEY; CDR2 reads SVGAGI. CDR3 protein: CASSYFDSDSPLHF. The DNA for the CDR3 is TGTGCCAGCAGTTACTTCGACTCCGATTCACCCCTCCACTTT.

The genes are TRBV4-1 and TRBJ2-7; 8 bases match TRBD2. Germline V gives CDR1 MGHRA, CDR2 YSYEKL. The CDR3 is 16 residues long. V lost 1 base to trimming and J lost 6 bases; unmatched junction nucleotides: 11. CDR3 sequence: CASSQVVAGGDGEQYF. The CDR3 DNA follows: TGCGCCAGCAGCCAAGTCGTCGCCGGGGGGGATGGCGAGCAGTACTTC.

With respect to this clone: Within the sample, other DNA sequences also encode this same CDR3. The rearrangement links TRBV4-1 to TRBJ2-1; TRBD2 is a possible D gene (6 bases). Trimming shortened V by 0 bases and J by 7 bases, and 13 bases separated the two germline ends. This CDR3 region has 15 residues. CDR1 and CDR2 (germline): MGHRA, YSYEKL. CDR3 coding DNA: TGCGCCAGCAGCCAAGATCCCGGGAGAGGGAATGAGCAGTTCTTC. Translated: CASSQDPGRGNEQFF.

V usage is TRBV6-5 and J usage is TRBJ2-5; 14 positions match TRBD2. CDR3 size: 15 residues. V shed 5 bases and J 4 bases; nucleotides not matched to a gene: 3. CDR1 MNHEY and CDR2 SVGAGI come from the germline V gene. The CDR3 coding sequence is TGTGCCAGCAGTACCGGGACTAGCGGGAGAGAGACCCAGTACTTC. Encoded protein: CASSTGTSGRETQYF.

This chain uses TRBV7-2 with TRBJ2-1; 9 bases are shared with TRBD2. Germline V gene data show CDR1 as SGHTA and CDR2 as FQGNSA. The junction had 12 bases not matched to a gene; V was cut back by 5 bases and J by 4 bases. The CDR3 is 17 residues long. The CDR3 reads CASSPTPGTSSYNEQFF. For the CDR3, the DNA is TGTGCCAGCAGCCCCACCCCCGGGACTAGCAGTTACAATGAGCAGTTCTTC.

For the CDR3, the DNA is TGTGCCAGCAGCTTAGCCGGGGCGGGAGGGCCCGGTGAGCAGTTCTTC. This encodes CASSLAGAGGPGEQFF. The rearrangement joins TRBV7-9 to TRBJ2-1, with 9 bases fitting TRBD2. Trimming took 0 bases from V and 9 from J; bases not matched to a gene: 9. The germline V gene has CDR1 SEHNR and CDR2 FQNEAQ (reference sequence). CDR3 size: 16 residues.

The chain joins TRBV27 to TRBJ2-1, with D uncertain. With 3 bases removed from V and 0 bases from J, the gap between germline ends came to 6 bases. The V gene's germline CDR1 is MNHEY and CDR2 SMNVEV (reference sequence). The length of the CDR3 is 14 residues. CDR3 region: CASSLVNSYNEQFF. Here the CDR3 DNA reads TGTGCCAGCAGTTTGGTTAACTCCTACAATGAGCAGTTCTTC.

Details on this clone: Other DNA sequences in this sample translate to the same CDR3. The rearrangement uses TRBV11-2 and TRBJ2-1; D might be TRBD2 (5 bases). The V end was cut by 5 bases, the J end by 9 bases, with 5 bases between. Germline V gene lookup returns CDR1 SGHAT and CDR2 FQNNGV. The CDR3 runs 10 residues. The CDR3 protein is CASSRGEQFF. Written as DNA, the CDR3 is TGTGCCAGCAGCCGGGGTGAGCAGTTCTTC.

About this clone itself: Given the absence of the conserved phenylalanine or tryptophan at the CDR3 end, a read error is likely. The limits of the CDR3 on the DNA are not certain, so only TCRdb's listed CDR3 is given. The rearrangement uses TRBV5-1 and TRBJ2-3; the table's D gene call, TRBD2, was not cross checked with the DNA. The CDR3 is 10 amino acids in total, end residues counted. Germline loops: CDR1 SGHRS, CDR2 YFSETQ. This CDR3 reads CASSGGDPAG.

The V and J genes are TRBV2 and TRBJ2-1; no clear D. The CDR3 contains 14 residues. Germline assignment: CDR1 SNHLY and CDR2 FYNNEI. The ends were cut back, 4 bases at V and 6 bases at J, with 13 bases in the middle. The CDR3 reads CASSGNFLGNEQFF. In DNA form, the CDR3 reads TGTGCCAGCAGTGGAAACTTTTTAGGCAATGAGCAGTTCTTC.

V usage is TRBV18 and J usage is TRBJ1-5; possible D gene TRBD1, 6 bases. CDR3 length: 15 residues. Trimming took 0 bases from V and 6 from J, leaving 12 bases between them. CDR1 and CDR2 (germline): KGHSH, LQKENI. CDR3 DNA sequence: TGTGCCAGCTCACCACCGGGGACAATGGGTCAGCCCCAGCATTTT. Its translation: CASSPPGTMGQPQHF.

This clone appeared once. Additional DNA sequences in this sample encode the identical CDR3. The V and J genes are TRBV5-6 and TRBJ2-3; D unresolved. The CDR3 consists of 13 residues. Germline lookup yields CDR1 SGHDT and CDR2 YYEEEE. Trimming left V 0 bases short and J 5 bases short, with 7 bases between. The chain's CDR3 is CASSLEAGDTQYF. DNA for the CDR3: TGTGCCAGCAGCTTGGAGGCAGGAGATACGCAGTATTTT.

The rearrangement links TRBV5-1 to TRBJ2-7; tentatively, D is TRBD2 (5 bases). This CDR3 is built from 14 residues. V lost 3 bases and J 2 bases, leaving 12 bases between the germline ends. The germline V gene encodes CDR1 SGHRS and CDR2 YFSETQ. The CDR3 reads CASSSWVGTYEQYF. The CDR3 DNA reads TGCGCCAGCAGCTCTTGGGTCGGGACCTACGAGCAGTACTTC. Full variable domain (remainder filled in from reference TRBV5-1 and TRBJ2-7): KAGVTQTPRYLIKTRGQQVTLSCSPISGHRSVSWYQQTPGQGLQFLFEYFSETQRNKGNFPGRFSGRQFSNSRSEMNVSTLELGDSALYLCASSSWVGTYEQYFGPGTRLTVT.

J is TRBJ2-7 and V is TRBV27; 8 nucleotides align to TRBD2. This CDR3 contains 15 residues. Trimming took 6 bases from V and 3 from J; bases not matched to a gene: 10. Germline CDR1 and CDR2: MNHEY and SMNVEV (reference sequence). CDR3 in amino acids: CASSPVVLAGYEQYF. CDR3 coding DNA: TGTGCCAGCAGCCCTGTCGTCCTAGCGGGCTACGAGCAGTACTTC.

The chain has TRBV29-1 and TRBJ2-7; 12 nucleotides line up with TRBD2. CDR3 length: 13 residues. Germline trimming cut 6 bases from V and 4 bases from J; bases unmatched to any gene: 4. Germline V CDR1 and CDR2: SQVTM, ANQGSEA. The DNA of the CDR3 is TGCAGCGTACAACTAGCGGGAGGATACGAGCAGTACTTC. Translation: CSVQLAGGYEQYF.

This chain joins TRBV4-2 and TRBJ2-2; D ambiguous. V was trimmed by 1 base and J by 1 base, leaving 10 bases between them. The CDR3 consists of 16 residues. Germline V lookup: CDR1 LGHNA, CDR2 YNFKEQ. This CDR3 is CASSQAPILNTGELFF. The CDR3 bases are TGTGCCAGCAGCCAAGCACCTATACTGAACACCGGGGAGCTGTTTTTT.

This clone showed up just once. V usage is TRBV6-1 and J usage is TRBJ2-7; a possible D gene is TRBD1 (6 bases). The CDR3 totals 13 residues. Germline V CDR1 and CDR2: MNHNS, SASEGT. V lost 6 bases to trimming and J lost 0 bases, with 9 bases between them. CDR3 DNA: TGTGCCAGCAGGGCAGGGGCCTCCTACGAGCAGTACTTC. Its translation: CASRAGASYEQYF.

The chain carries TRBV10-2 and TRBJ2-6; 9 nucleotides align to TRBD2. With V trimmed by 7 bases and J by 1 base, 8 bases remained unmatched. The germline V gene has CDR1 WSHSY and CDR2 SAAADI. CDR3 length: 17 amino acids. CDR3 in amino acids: CASTRGGRASGANVLTF. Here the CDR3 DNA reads TGCGCCAGCACCCGTGGCGGGAGGGCTTCTGGGGCCAACGTCCTGACTTTC.

The DNA of the CDR3 is TGCGCCAGCAGCCAAGGACAGGGAATATTAGCCGGGGAGCTGTTTTTT. Protein: CASSQGQGILAGELFF. V and J are TRBV4-3 and TRBJ2-2, with 7 bases matching TRBD1. CDR3 length equals 16 residues. Trimming cost V 1 base and J 6 bases; bases outside gene matches: 8. Looked up from germline, CDR1 is LGHNA and CDR2 is YSLEER.

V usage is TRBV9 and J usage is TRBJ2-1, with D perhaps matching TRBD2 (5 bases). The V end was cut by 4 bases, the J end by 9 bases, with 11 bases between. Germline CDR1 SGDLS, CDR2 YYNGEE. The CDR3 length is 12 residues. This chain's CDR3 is CASSPDGGEQFF. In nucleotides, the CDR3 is TGTGCCAGCAGCCCCGATGGAGGTGAGCAGTTCTTC.

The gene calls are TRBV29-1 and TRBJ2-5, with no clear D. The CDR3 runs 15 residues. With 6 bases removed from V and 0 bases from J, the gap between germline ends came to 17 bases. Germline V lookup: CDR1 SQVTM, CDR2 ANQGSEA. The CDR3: CSVELSQKYQETQYF. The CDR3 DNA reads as TGCAGCGTCGAGCTGAGTCAAAAGTACCAAGAGACCCAGTACTTC.

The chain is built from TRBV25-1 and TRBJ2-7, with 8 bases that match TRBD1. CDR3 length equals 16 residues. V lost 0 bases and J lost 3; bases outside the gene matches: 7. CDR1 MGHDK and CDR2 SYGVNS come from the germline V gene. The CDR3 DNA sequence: TGTGCCAGCAGTGAATATATGGCAGGGGGCTTCTACGAGCAGTACTTC. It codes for CASSEYMAGGFYEQYF.

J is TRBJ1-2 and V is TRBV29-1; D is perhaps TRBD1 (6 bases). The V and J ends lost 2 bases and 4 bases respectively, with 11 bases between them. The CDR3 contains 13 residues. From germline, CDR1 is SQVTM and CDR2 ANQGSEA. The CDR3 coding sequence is TGCAGCGTTGAAATGGGGGGCTTCTATGGCTACACCTTC. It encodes CSVEMGGFYGYTF.